These T cell receptor beta chains were read from a single sample in a study of blood T cell repertoires in COVID-19. Sequenced by immunoSEQ multiplex PCR; TCRdb stores in-frame clones only, minus some. The data hold around 300,000 clones, with around 85% observed a single time. Sequencing was carried out using peripheral blood. The receptors stem from a woman in her forties or fifties with active or convalescent COVID-19. CDR3s include the opening cysteine and the closing phenylalanine or tryptophan. Fields, in order: J gene, D gene, V gene, CDR3 protein, CDR3 DNA. A D gene is named only where the DNA matches it firmly.

TRBJ2-7	TRBD2	TRBV4-1	CASSQVASGRGSSYEQYF	TGCGCCAGCAGCCAAGTTGCTAGCGGGAGGGGAAGCTCCTACGAGCAGTACTTC
TRBJ2-7	TRBD2	TRBV5-1	CASSSSGPYEQYF	TGCGCCAGCAGCTCTAGCGGACCCTACGAGCAGTACTTC
TRBJ2-2	-	TRBV2	CASSERWRRANTGELFF	TGTGCCAGCAGTGAAAGGTGGCGCAGGGCGAACACCGGGGAGCTGTTTTTT
TRBJ1-2	-	TRBV29-1	CSVDGLFPGGYTF	TGCAGCGTTGACGGGCTTTTCCCAGGGGGCTACACCTTC
TRBJ2-7	TRBD2	TRBV10-2	CASSPGTSGIYEQYF	TGCGCCAGCAGTCCTGGGACTAGCGGGATATACGAGCAGTACTTC
TRBJ1-4	TRBD1	TRBV28	CASYPGTVNEKLFF	TGTGCCAGCTACCCCGGGACAGTAAATGAAAAACTGTTTTTT
TRBJ2-1	-	TRBV11-3	CASSPGLLSYNEQFF	TGTGCCAGCAGCCCAGGGTTGCTTTCCTACAATGAGCAGTTCTTC
TRBJ1-6	-	TRBV20-1	CSASATRRDSPLHF	TGCAGTGCTAGTGCCACTCGGAGGGATTCACCCCTCCACTTT
TRBJ1-6	-	TRBV3-1/TRBV3-2	CASSQPTGSPLHF	TGTGCCAGCAGCCAACCAACCGGTTCACCCCTCCACTTT
TRBJ1-1	-	TRBV28	CASSLPAYRRPRDTEAFF	TGTGCCAGCAGCCTACCCGCCTATCGACGACCCAGGGACACTGAAGCTTTCTTT
TRBJ2-3	-	TRBV25-1	CASSGQTTDTQYF	TGTGCCAGCAGTGGACAGACCACAGATACGCAGTATTTT
TRBJ2-3	-	TRBV2	CASRAGRGSTDTQYF	TGTGCCAGCAGGGCGGGGCGGGGTAGCACAGATACGCAGTATTTT
TRBJ2-7	TRBD1	TRBV18	CASSPGQGVNEQYF	TGTGCCAGCTCACCGGGACAGGGGGTCAACGAGCAGTACTTC
TRBJ2-5	-	TRBV18	CASSPERFPRETQYF	TGTGCCAGCTCACCCGAGAGATTCCCCAGGGAGACCCAGTACTTC
TRBJ2-1	TRBD2	TRBV4-1	CASSNPSPSGSDEQFF	TGCGCCAGCAGCAATCCAAGTCCTAGCGGGAGCGATGAGCAGTTCTTC